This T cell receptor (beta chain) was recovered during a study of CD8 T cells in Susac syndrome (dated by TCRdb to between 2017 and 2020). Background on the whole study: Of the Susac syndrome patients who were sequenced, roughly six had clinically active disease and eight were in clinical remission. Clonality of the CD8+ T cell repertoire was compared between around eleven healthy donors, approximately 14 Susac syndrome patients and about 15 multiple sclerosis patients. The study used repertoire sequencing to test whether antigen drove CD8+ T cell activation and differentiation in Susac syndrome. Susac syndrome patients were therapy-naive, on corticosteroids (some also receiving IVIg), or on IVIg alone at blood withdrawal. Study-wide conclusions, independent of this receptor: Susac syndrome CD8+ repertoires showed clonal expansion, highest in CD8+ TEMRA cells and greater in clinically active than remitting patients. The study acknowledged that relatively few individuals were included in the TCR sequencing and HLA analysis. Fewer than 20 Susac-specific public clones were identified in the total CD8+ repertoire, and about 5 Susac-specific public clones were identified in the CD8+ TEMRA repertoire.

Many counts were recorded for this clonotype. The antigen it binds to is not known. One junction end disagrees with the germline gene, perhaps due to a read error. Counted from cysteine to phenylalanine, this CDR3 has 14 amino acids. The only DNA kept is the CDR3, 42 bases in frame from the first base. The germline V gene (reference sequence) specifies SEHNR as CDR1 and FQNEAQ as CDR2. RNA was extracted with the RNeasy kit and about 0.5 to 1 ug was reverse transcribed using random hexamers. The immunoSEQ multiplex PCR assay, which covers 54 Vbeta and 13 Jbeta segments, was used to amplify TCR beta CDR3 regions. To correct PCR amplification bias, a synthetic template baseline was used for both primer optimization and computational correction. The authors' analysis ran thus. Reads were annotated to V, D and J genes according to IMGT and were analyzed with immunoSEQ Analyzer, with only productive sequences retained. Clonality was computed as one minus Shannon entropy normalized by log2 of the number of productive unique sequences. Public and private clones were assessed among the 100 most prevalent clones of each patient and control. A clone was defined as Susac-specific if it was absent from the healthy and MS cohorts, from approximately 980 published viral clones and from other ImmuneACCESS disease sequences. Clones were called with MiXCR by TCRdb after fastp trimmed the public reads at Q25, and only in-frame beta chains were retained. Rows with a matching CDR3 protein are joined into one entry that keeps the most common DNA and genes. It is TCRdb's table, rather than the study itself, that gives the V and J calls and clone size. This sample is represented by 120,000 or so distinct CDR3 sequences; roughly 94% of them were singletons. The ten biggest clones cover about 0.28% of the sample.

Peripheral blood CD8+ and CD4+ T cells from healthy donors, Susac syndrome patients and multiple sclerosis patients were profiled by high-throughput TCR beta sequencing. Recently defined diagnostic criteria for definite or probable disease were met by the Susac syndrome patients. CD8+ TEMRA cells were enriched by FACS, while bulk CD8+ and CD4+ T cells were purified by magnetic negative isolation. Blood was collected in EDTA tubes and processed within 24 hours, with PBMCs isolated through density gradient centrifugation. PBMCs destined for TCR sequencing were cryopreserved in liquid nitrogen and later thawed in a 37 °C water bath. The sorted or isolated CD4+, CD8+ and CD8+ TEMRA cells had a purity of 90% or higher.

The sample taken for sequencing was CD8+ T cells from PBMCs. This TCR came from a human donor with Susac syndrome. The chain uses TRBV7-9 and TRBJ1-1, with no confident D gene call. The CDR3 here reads CASSQRTENTEAFF. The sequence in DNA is TGCGCCAGCAGCCAACGGACGGAGAACACTGAAGCTTTCTTT.